Below are 12 T cell receptor beta chains sequenced from a single sample in a study of control samples from healthy donors and cancer patients. Using immunoSEQ multiplex PCR, the repertoire was profiled, and TCRdb retains in-frame clones only, with some absent. The sample holds more than 85,000 clones, about 89% seen once. Sequencing used blood. Every receptor here comes from a woman aged 45-65 years in good health.

The chain links TRBV3-1 (or the pseudogene TRBV3-2) to TRBJ1-2, with D perhaps matching TRBD1 (6 bases). V lost 0 bases and J 7 bases, leaving 12 bases between the germline ends. Per germline, CDR1 LGHDT and CDR2 YNNKEL (reference sequence). The CDR3 is 14 residues long. The CDR3 DNA is TGTGCCAGCAGCCAAGATGGACAGCTAGGTGGCTACACCTTC. It yields the protein CASSQDGQLGGYTF.

The J gene is TRBJ1-1, the V gene TRBV21-1; the D call TRBD1 from the table was never checked on the DNA. TRBV21-1 is a pseudogene segment. The CDR3 contains 17 residues. The CDR3 nucleotides are TGTGCCAGCAGAAGGGGGACACAGGGGCCTATGAACACTGAAGCTTTCTTT. Its translation is CASRRGTQGPMNTEAFF.

A single count supports this clone. The V and J genes are TRBV19 and TRBJ2-5; D is ambiguous. V was pared by 4 bases and J by 2 bases, with 14 bases between. Germline V gene data show CDR1 as LNHDA and CDR2 as SQIVND (reference sequence). This CDR3 has 15 amino acids. The CDR3 nucleotides read TGTGCCAGTAGTAGTTTCGAGGACCATCAAGAGACCCAGTACTTC. As protein: CASSSFEDHQETQYF.

This rearrangement joins TRBV6-5 to TRBJ2-2, with D possibly being TRBD1 or TRBD2 (5 bases each). This CDR3 region has 14 residues. Germline-derived CDR1 and CDR2 are MNHEY and SVGAGI. Trimming took 7 bases from V and 3 from J, leaving 12 bases between them. DNA of the CDR3: TGTGCCAGCAAAGGGACCCCGGACACCGGGGAGCTGTTTTTT. It codes for CASKGTPDTGELFF.

The CDR3 reads CASSSSRGSGSTDTQYF. The CDR3 region has the DNA TGTGCCAGTTCGAGTTCCCGGGGGAGCGGGAGCACAGATACGCAGTATTTT. The genes are TRBV5-4 and TRBJ2-3; possible D gene TRBD2, 6 bases. Looked up from germline, CDR1 is SGHNT and CDR2 is YYREEE (reference sequence). The CDR3 runs to 17 residues. The V end was cut by 8 bases, the J end by 0 bases, with 22 bases between.

This rearrangement joins TRBV6-6 to TRBJ1-4, with D uncertain. From germline, CDR1 is MNHNY and CDR2 SVGAGI (reference sequence). This CDR3 is built from 15 residues. V dropped 0 bases and J dropped 4 bases, with 9 bases sitting between them. Here the CDR3 DNA reads TGTGCCAGCAGTTACTCGACCGTTAATAATGAAAAACTGTTTTTT. It translates to CASSYSTVNNEKLFF.

The rearrangement uses TRBV7-2 and TRBJ2-1, with 12 bases aligning to TRBD2. Germline CDR1 and CDR2: SGHTA and FQGNSA. Trimming took 5 bases from V and 8 from J; bases not matched to a gene: 4. The CDR3 is made up of 14 amino acids. The CDR3 reads CASSQTSGSDEQFF. CDR3 coding DNA: TGTGCCAGCAGCCAGACTAGCGGGAGCGATGAGCAGTTCTTC.

This clone was seen a few times. The chain recombines TRBV5-1 with TRBJ1-4, with D uncertain. The CDR3 sequence is 14 residues long. Germline V gives CDR1 SGHRS, CDR2 YFSETQ. Between the trimmed V and J ends, which lost 2 bases and 8 bases, there was a span of 13 bases. The CDR3 loop reads CASSFHEPNEKLFF. CDR3 nucleotides: TGCGCCAGCAGCTTCCATGAGCCCAACGAAAAACTGTTTTTT.

This sequence joins TRBV30 and TRBJ2-1; D remains unclear. The length of the CDR3 is 13 residues. The germline V gene has CDR1 GTSNPN and CDR2 SVGIG (reference sequence). Trimming removed 3 bases at V and 9 bases at J, with 15 bases between. CDR3 bases: TGTGCCTGGAGAACTGGAGCAACGGGTGAGCAGTTCTTC. Translating gives CAWRTGATGEQFF. The full variable domain, completed using reference TRBV30 and TRBJ2-1, is SQTIHQWPATLVQPVGSPLSLECTVEGTSNPNLYWYRQAAGRGLQLLFYSVGIGQISSEVPQNLSASRPQDRQFILSSKKLLLSDSGFYLCAWRTGATGEQFFGPGTRLTVL.

This clone was observed a single time. The chain combines TRBV5-1 with TRBJ1-5, with TRBD1 matching 7 bases. CDR3 length: 14 amino acids. Germline-derived CDR1 and CDR2 are SGHRS and YFSETQ. V lost 3 bases, J lost 4 bases, and 4 bases stayed unmatched. Written as DNA, the CDR3 is TGCGCCAGCAGCTACGGGACAGTAAATCAGCCCCAGCATTTT. Its protein product is CASSYGTVNQPQHF.

The rearrangement uses TRBV27 and TRBJ1-1; the D gene is possibly TRBD1 (5 bases). Trimming stripped 6 bases from V and 2 bases from J, with 19 bases between. There are 16 residues in the CDR3. The germline V gene encodes CDR1 MNHEY and CDR2 SMNVEV (reference sequence). CDR3 sequence (DNA): TGTGCCAGCAGCTCCCGGGGGTGGGGGATCAACACTGAAGCTTTCTTT. It encodes CASSSRGWGINTEAFF.

The chain has TRBV7-8 and TRBJ1-5; D gene ambiguous. V was trimmed by 5 bases and J by 1 base, leaving 18 bases between them. Germline CDR1 and CDR2: SGHVS and FQNEAQ. The CDR3 runs 17 residues. Here the CDR3 reads CASSPTSWQRSNQPQHF. CDR3 nucleotide sequence: TGTGCCAGCAGCCCAACTTCATGGCAGAGAAGCAATCAGCCCCAGCATTTT.